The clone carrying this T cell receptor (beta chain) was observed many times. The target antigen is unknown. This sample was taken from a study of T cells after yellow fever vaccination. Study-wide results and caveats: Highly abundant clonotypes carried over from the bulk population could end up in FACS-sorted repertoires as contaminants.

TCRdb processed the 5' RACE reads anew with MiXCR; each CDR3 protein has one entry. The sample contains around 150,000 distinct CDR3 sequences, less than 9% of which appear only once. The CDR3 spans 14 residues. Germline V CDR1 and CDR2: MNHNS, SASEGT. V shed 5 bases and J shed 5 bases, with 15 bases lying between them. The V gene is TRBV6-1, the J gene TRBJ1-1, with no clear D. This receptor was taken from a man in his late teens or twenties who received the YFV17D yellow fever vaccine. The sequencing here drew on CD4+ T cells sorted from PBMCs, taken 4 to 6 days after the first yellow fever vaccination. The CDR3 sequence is CASSPLTIGTEAFF. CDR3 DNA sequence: TGTGCCAGCAGTCCCCTTACGATCGGAACTGAAGCTTTCTTT.